The TCR beta chain under discussion was sequenced for a study of blood T cell repertoires in COVID-19. On the study more broadly: Both acute and convalescent COVID-19 samples were obtained from the United States, Italy and Spain. Sources were T cells, B-cell-depleted T cells, or PBMCs; the material itself was cDNA or gDNA.

A few counts support this clone. CDR3 length: 16 amino acids. Germline trimming cut 0 bases from V and 8 bases from J; bases unmatched to any gene: 8. CDR1 is SGHRS and CDR2 is YFSETQ in the germline V gene. Original processing methods: Cell counts per sample came from amplifying reference gene primers. Generated by immunoSEQ multiplex PCR, the TCRdb table keeps only in-frame clones and is missing some. The DNA gave D and trimming, while V, J and clone size come from that table. The data contain 40,000 to 55,000 clones, around 82% of them singletons. The chain employs TRBV5-1 and TRBJ2-4, with 10 positions matching TRBD2. Sequenced sample: peripheral blood. This sequence originates from a woman older than 75 with acute or convalescent COVID-19. As DNA, the CDR3 is TGCGCCAGCAGCTTGGGTTCAGCGGGAGGGCCAGACATTCAGTACTTC. Its protein product is CASSLGSAGGPDIQYF.